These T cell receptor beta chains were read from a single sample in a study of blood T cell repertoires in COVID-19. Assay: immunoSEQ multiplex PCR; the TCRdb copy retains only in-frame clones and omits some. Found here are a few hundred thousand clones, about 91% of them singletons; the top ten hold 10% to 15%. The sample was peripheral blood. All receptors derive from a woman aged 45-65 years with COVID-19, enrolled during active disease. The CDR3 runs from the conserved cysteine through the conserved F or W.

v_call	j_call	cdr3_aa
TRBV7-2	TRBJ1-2	CASSTGQGAFGLPGYTF
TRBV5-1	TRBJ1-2	CASSLAAGGGYGYTF
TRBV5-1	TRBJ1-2	CASSLEVRQAPNYGYTF
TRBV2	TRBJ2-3	CASSERAFFTDTQYF
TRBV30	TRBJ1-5	CAWSRFVSSNQPQHF
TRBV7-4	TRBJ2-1	CASSARDRARGQFF
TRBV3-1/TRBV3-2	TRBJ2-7	CASSLSAYEQYF
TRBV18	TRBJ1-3	CASSPSAGTNNTIYF
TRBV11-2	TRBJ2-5	CASSFGWGEETQYF
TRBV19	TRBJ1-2	CASWGTSGYTF
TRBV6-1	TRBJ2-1	CASSANPGQGINEQFF
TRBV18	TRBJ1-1	CASSPTRYANTEAFF
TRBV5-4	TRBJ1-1	CASSFVDSNTEAFF
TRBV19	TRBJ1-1	CASSMRQGGNTEAFF
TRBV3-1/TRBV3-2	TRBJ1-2	CASSPWTGVYGYTF
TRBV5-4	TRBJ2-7	CASSLRAGSSYEQYF
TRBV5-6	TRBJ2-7	CASSFGGVTYEQYF
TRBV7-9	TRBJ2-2	CASRQGPGELFF
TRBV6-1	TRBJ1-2	CASSEPAPGPHNYGYTF
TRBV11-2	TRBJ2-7	CASSPEGGYRWEQYF
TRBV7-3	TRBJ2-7	CASSLGGGEQYF
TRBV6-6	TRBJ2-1	CASSYWGGMDEQFF
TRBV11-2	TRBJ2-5	CASSLEGAAQETQYF
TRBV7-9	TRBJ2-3	CASSPARSGGEKDTQYF
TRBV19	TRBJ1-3	CASSITLGQGFGNTIYF
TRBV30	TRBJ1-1	CAWSSRGGDTEAFF
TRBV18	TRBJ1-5	CASSGSGLANQPQHF
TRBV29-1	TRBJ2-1	CSVEISSLYNEQFF
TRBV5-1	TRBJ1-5	CASSLGLFSNQPQHF
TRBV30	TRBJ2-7	CAARDSAYEQYF
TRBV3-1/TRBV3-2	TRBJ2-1	CASSHWGDEQFF
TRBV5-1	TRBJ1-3	CASSFGGRANTIYF
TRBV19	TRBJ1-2	CASSRDFYGYTF
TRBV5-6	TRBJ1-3	CASSQGLADGNTIYF
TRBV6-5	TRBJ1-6	CASSLGQPLSSPLHF
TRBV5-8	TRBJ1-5	CASSAWAGQGNQPQHF
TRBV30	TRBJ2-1	CAWSVGGTGGGEQFF
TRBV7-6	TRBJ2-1	CASSYTSGGYNEQFF
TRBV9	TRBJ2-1	CASSGVGLGGSNEQFF
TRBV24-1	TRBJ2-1	CATSAPRSGTGNDEQFF
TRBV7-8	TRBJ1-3	CASSLRGGSGNTIYF
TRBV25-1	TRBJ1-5	CASSESGQGYQPQHF
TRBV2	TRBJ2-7	CASTSGETYEQYF
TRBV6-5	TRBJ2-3	CASSLAGSTDTQYF
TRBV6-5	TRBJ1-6	CASIGRDNSPLHF